This T cell receptor (beta chain) was captured in a study of human T cells and chemical hapten exposure. Germline CDR1 reads SGDLS; CDR2 reads YYNGEE. This CDR3 comprises 18 residues. Trimming shortened V by 1 base and J by 4 bases, and 23 bases separated the two germline ends. Single cDNA molecules in the library carried unique molecular identifiers attached during preparation. TCRdb redid the calling of the RACE reads with MiXCR, one entry per CDR3 protein. Of about 120,000 distinct CDR3 sequences listed, approximately 13% are singletons. This clonotype was seen ten or more times. As for time point: pre-sensitization, week 0. Indicated treatment: therapeutic diphenylcyclopropenone sensitization with weekly scalp DPC.

The receptor was isolated from a woman aged 18-29 years with alopecia areata. Some clones in this sample may be carry-over from other donors' samples. Here the sequenced sample was whole blood, taken in connection with sensitization to the hapten diphenylcyclopropenone (DPC). The V gene is TRBV9, the J gene TRBJ1-2; a weak D match, TRBD1 (5 bases). CDR3: CASSVSRGKAQLFYGYTF. In nucleotides, the CDR3 is TGTGCCAGCAGCGTAAGCCGGGGGAAGGCCCAACTATTCTATGGCTACACCTTC.